One sample yielded the 15 T cell receptor beta chains listed below, sequenced in a study of tumor-infiltrating lymphocytes in primary liver carcinoma. From unsorted bulk tissue weighing roughly 18-31 mg, DNA and RNA were co-extracted. Using a constant-region primer together with ProtoScript II reverse transcriptase, TCR beta cDNA was made from about 500 ng of total RNA. Investigators got TCR beta libraries out of three nested multiplex PCR rounds, done with slightly modified ARM-PCR. The first two PCR rounds used TRBV1-TRBV30 primers with a Cbeta primer, 9 to 11 cycles each. TCRdb re-called the multiplex PCR reads with MiXCR, one entry per CDR3 protein. The profile covers about 130,000 distinct CDR3 sequences, with 64% appearing a single time and around 8.2% taken by the ten largest. Source material: liver tumor tissue from sampling region 3. The subset here: tumor region T3, left-lateral pole. All receptors come from a woman in her sixties with primary liver carcinoma and hepatitis B virus infection.

This clonotype was counted many times. CDR3 DNA sequence: TGTGCCAGCAGGAAGGTGAATGTAGCCTACGAGCAGTACTTC. It translates to CASRKVNVAYEQYF. This chain uses TRBV6-6 with TRBJ2-7; no definite D call. Trimming removed 6 bases from V and 2 bases from J, with 14 bases in between. This CDR3 spans 14 amino acids. The germline V gene has CDR1 MNHNY and CDR2 SVGAGI (reference sequence).

This clonotype was seen repeatedly, ten times or more. V usage is TRBV28 and J usage is TRBJ1-2, with D unclear. The V end lost 8 bases, the J end lost 4 bases, and 14 bases lay between the germline ends. The CDR3 is made up of 13 amino acids. Per the germline V gene, CDR1 is MDHEN and CDR2 is SYDVKM. CDR3 amino acids: CASLGFPGYGYTF. As DNA, the CDR3 is TGTGCCAGCCTCGGGTTCCCGGGCTATGGCTACACCTTC.

This clonotype was found many times. The chain combines TRBV12-3 or TRBV12-4 with TRBJ2-7, with D unclear. V was pared by 5 bases and J by 2 bases, with 13 bases between. CDR3 length: 14 residues. The CDR3 nucleotides are TGTGCCAGCAGTAGAAGCATACCTCCCTACGAGCAGTACTTC. Its protein product is CASSRSIPPYEQYF.

Regarding this clonotype: A much larger clone differs from this one at a single base, so this may be a read error. This rearrangement joins TRBV6-5 to TRBJ2-1; D tentatively fits TRBD1 or TRBD2 (5 bases each). Germline V gives CDR1 MNHEY, CDR2 SVGAGI. The length of the CDR3 is 15 residues. V was cut by 7 bases and J by 10 bases, with 23 bases left in between. The CDR3 spells CASIARGRGVGEQFF. The DNA for the CDR3 is TGTGCCAGCATCGCCCGGGGACGGGGAGTTGGGGAGCAGTTCTTC.

On this clonotype: Since a much larger clone is just one base distant, this may be a read error. The CDR3 is CASSLTGMDTEAVF. Here the CDR3 DNA reads TGCGCCAGCAGCTTGACAGGGATGGACACTGAAGCTGTCTTT. This chain uses TRBV5-1 with TRBJ1-1, with D possibly matching TRBD1 (6 bases). From germline, CDR1 is SGHRS and CDR2 YFSETQ. The CDR3 is 14 residues long.

In its sample, this clonotype was seen once. Germline and junction disagree at one end, which may indicate a read error. CDR3 bases: TGTGCCAGCAGCCCCGGGACAGGGGGCAACTGCAAGCAGTATTTC. As protein: CASSPGTGGNCKQYF. The chain links TRBV11-3 to TRBJ2-7; the match to TRBD1 covers 12 bases. Germline V gene data show CDR1 as SGHNT and CDR2 as YENEEA. The CDR3 is made up of 15 amino acids. Based on the CDR3 plus reference TRBV11-3 and TRBJ2-7, the full variable domain is EAGVVQSPRYKIIEKKQPVAFWCNPISGHNTLYWYLQNLGQGPELLIRYENEEAVDDSQLPKDRFSAERLKGVDSTLKIQPAELGDSAVYLCASSPGTGGNCKQYFGPGTRLTVT.

This clonotype was seen at least ten times. The J gene is TRBJ1-3, the V gene TRBV6-1, with D perhaps matching TRBD1 (5 bases). This CDR3 comprises 14 residues. The germline gives CDR1 MNHNS, CDR2 SASEGT. The CDR3 sequence: CATRVGESGNTIYF. CDR3 coding DNA: TGTGCTACCCGAGTAGGGGAATCTGGAAACACCATATATTTT.

The table lists this clonotype with a few counts. The V call is TRBV30, the J call TRBJ2-7; possible D gene TRBD2, 5 bases. Deletions cut 1 base from V and 2 bases from J, with 18 bases between. Germline CDR1 is GTSNPN and CDR2 is SVGIG (reference sequence). The CDR3 contains 16 residues. CDR3 bases: TGTGCCTGGAGTGACCCCCGAAGAGGAGGCCCCTACGAGCAGTACTTC. Translation gives CAWSDPRRGGPYEQYF.

The CDR3 nucleotides read TGTGCCAGCAGCTCTACGGGAGTAATCGCAGGGGAGCTGTTTTTT. This translates into CASSSTGVIAGELFF. This chain links TRBV5-5 with TRBJ2-2; tentative D call: TRBD2 (6 bases). The germline CDR1 and CDR2 sequences are SGHKS and YYEKEE (reference sequence). Trimming pared 3 bases from V and 8 bases from J, leaving 17 bases between. The CDR3 spans 15 residues.

This clonotype came up many times. The chain is built from TRBV6-1 and TRBJ1-5; D not certain. The ends were cut back, 3 bases at V and 0 bases at J, with 9 bases in the middle. Germline values: CDR1 MNHNS, CDR2 SASEGT. The CDR3 runs to 15 residues. CDR3 nucleotides: TGTGCCAGCAGTGATTTGGCCGATAGCAATCAGCCCCAGCATTTT. Its protein is CASSDLADSNQPQHF.

A remark on this clonotype: At one end the junction does not follow the germline gene, possibly because of a read error. The J gene is TRBJ2-1, the V gene TRBV4-1; TRBD2 might be the D (7 bases). The CDR3 is made up of 16 amino acids. Germline lookup yields CDR1 MGHRA and CDR2 YSYEKL. As DNA, the CDR3 is TGTGCCAGCAGCCCCCGTTCGGGGGGCTTCTACAATGAGCACTTCTTC. Its protein is CASSPRSGGFYNEHFF.

Note on this clonotype: One end of the junction does not line up with germline, which may come from a read error. The CDR3 DNA sequence: TGTGCCAGCAACTTAAGGCAACGTGCTGGAAAGTCTCACTTT. This gives the protein CASNLRQRAGKSHF. The V and J genes are TRBV11-1 and TRBJ2-3; D gene uncertain. The CDR3 runs 14 residues. Germline V gene data show CDR1 as SGHAT and CDR2 as FQDESV (reference sequence).

The table lists this clonotype with a few counts. Germline and junction disagree at one end, which may indicate a read error. The chain couples TRBV29-1 to TRBJ2-5; weak D call: TRBD2 (6 bases). CDR3 length equals 13 residues. Germline lookup yields CDR1 SQVTM and CDR2 ANQGSEA. The CDR3 sequence is CSLGSGGEETQCF. The DNA for the CDR3 is TGCAGCCTTGGATCAGGAGGGGAAGAGACCCAGTGCTTC.

In the case of this clonotype: A much larger clone is a single base away; this may be a read error. The chain links TRBV5-1 to TRBJ2-1, with unresolved D. The CDR3 totals 15 residues. CDR1 and CDR2 (germline): SGHRS, YFSETQ. DNA for the CDR3: TGCGCCAGCAGCTTGGGCGGTTTCTCCTACATTGAGCAGTTCTTC. This codes for CASSLGGFSYIEQFF.

This clonotype was observed once. The chain joins TRBV5-6 to TRBJ2-7; D gene unclear. This CDR3 is built from 15 residues. Trimming took off 3 bases at V and 0 bases at J, with 13 bases between the two ends. Germline-derived CDR1 and CDR2 are SGHDT and YYEEEE. The CDR3 region is CASSSRIVDSYEQYF. CDR3 DNA sequence: TGTGCCAGCAGCTCCCGGATAGTGGACTCCTACGAGCAGTACTTC.